Included here is one T cell receptor (beta chain) sequence, with context. Its target is not known. This sample was taken from a study of shared clonotypes between healthy human individuals. Study-level results: Naive CD4 clonotypes were shared across a few donors at around 5.4%.

Assay: immunoSEQ multiplex PCR; the TCRdb copy retains only in-frame clones and omits some. The data contain about 2,100,000 clones, under 95% of them singletons. The germline gives CDR1 MNHNS, CDR2 SASEGT. CDR3 length: 13 amino acids. V lost 8 bases and J lost 6; bases outside the gene matches: 4. Terminally differentiated effector memory CD45RA+ cells were excluded by CCR7 positive selection of CD45RO-negative cells. The chain combines TRBV6-1 with TRBJ2-1; 10 nucleotides align to TRBD2. Sequencing was carried out using naive CD8+ T cells from PBMCs. The sequence was collected from a man aged 18 to 29 in good health. Some clones in this sample may be carry-over from other donors' samples. The CDR3 nucleotides are TGTGCCAGCCCACGGACTAGCGGCAATGAGCAGTTCTTC. It is translated as CASPRTSGNEQFF.